These 29 T cell receptor beta chains originate from one sample sequenced in a study of T cell responses to AZD1222 COVID-19 vaccine (dated by TCRdb to the early 2020s). Library preparation employed the immunoSEQ multiplex PCR assay. What TCRdb holds here is the immuneACCESS table cut down to in-frame rearrangements. Part of the clones is not present; checked against another copy, under half of the missing clones reflect an unresolved V gene, and the others are unexplained. The sample contains 170,000 or so clones, about nine tenths of them found a single time. Of the sample, 1.5% is held by the ten largest clones. Taken with the paper, the label for time point translates to: baseline before first vaccination. This sample comprised peripheral blood, obtained on day 0 of AZD1222 vaccination. The receptors stem from an adult in good health.

This chain connects TRBV14 to TRBJ1-4, with unresolved D. V was shortened by 2 bases and J by 2 bases, with 6 bases between the two germline ends. The CDR3 has 14 amino acids. CDR1 is SGHDN, CDR2 FVKESK, per germline. CDR3 sequence reads: CASSQSMTNEKLFF. CDR3 sequence (DNA): TGTGCCAGCAGCCAAAGTATGACTAATGAAAAACTGTTTTTT.

The chain uses TRBV28 and TRBJ1-1, with D unresolved. V was clipped by 5 bases and J by 10 bases, with 17 bases between them. The CDR3 is 13 amino acids. Per germline, CDR1 MDHEN and CDR2 SYDVKM. In DNA form, the CDR3 reads TGTGCCAGCAGTCCCCGTCCCATCGGGAGAGCTTTCTTT. As protein: CASSPRPIGRAFF.

The chain uses TRBV12-3 or TRBV12-4 and TRBJ2-1; 7 bases align to TRBD1. The CDR3 is made up of 12 amino acids. V was pared by 3 bases and J by 15 bases, with 8 bases of the junction left unmatched. The CDR3 protein is CASSFDRVKRFF. The CDR3 DNA sequence: TGTGCCAGCAGTTTCGACAGGGTAAAAAGGTTCTTC.

This clone was seen more than once but under ten times. J is TRBJ2-6 and V is TRBV7-2; D unclear. Germline CDR1 and CDR2: SGHTA and FQGNSA. V lost 1 base and J lost 4, with 5 bases in between. The CDR3 spans 14 residues. The DNA for the CDR3 is TGTGCCAGCAGCTTAGACCCCGGGGCCAACGTCCTGACTTTC. Translated, it gives CASSLDPGANVLTF. Filled out from reference TRBV7-2 and TRBJ2-6, the complete variable domain reads GAGVSQSPSNKVTEKGKDVELRCDPISGHTALYWYRQSLGQGLEFLIYFQGNSAPDKSGLPSDRFSAERTGGSVSTLTIQRTQQEDSAVYLCASSLDPGANVLTFGAGSRLTVL.

Regarding this clone: This specimen includes other DNA sequences encoding the same CDR3. The rearrangement links TRBV3-1 (or the pseudogene TRBV3-2) to TRBJ2-7; TRBD1 is a possible D gene (5 bases). The CDR3 runs 13 residues. V was trimmed by 3 bases and J by 4 bases, leaving 10 bases between them. CDR1 and CDR2 (germline): LGHDT, YNNKEL (reference sequence). CDR3 DNA: TGTGCCAGCAGCCAGGGGCAAATTTACGAGCAGTACTTC. This translates into CASSQGQIYEQYF.

The chain links TRBV23-1 to TRBJ2-1; TRBD1 is a possible D gene (5 bases). TRBV23-1 is placed among ORFs of uncertain function. This CDR3 is 13 amino acids long. Deletions cut 2 bases from V and 15 bases from J, with 17 bases between. The CDR3 is CASSQDLCVGRFF. CDR3 nucleotide sequence: TGCGCCAGCAGTCAAGATCTTTGTGTGGGGCGGTTCTTC.

This sequence joins TRBV28 and TRBJ2-7; no clear D. Germline CDR1 MDHEN, CDR2 SYDVKM. The length of the CDR3 is 12 residues. The germline V and J ends were trimmed by 7 bases and 2 bases, with 9 bases remaining between them. The CDR3 is CASNRKTYEQYF. The CDR3 DNA reads TGTGCCAGCAATAGGAAGACCTACGAGCAGTACTTC.

The chain carries TRBV24-1 and TRBJ2-6; D gene unclear. CDR1 and CDR2 (germline): KGHDR, SFDVKD. The CDR3 runs 12 residues. V was clipped by 12 bases and J by 0 bases, with 5 bases between them. The CDR3 nucleotides read TGTGCCTCGGGCTCTGGGGCCAACGTCCTGACTTTC. Translation gives CASGSGANVLTF.

The rearrangement joins TRBV21-1 to TRBJ2-1. TRBV21-1 is labeled a pseudogene. The CDR3 sequence is 15 residues long. CDR3 sequence: CASSKPPRRPDEQFF. CDR3 nucleotides: TGTGCCAGCAGCAAACCCCCCCGACGGCCCGATGAGCAGTTCTTC.

The chain is built from TRBV6-4 and TRBJ1-1; D uncertain. The CDR3 is made up of 14 amino acids. Germline V gene lookup returns CDR1 MRHNA and CDR2 SNTAGT. V dropped 4 bases and J dropped 1 base, with 10 bases sitting between them. The CDR3 DNA is TGTGCCAGCAGTGGATCAACATCGAACACTGAAGCTTTCTTT. Protein: CASSGSTSNTEAFF.

The V gene is TRBV11-2, the J gene TRBJ2-1; D is undetermined. V shed 5 bases and J shed 6 bases, with 5 bases lying between them. This CDR3 spans 11 amino acids. Germline V gene lookup returns CDR1 SGHAT and CDR2 FQNNGV. Here the CDR3 reads CASSPLNEQFF. In DNA, the CDR3 is TGTGCCAGCAGCCCACTCAATGAGCAGTTCTTC. Drawing the rest from reference TRBV11-2 and TRBJ2-1, the complete variable domain is EAGVAQSPRYKIIEKRQSVAFWCNPISGHATLYWYQQILGQGPKLLIQFQNNGVVDDSQLPKDRFSAERLKGVDSTLKIQPAKLEDSAVYLCASSPLNEQFFGPGTRLTVL.

This clone is medium-sized within its sample. CDR3 sequence: CASSQDPAGFSGSEKLFF. DNA of the CDR3: TGCGCCAGCAGCCAAGATCCGGCGGGCTTTTCAGGGTCTGAAAAACTGTTTTTT. The rearrangement uses TRBV4-3 and TRBJ1-4; the D gene is possibly TRBD1 (5 bases). This CDR3 is 18 amino acids long. V was trimmed by 0 bases and J by 7 bases, leaving 21 bases between them. The germline gives CDR1 LGHNA, CDR2 YSLEER.

CDR3 loop: CASSPPAGGGNSPLHF. The CDR3 DNA reads TGTGCCAGCTCTCCCCCCGCAGGGGGAGGTAATTCACCCCTCCACTTT. This chain uses TRBV18 with TRBJ1-6; 7 nucleotides agree with TRBD1. This CDR3 has 16 residues. Trimming took 6 bases from V and 6 from J; bases not matched to a gene: 11. Germline CDR1 KGHSH, CDR2 LQKENI.

The V call is TRBV6-5, the J call TRBJ1-4, with D possibly being TRBD1 (6 bases). The germline V and J ends were trimmed by 9 bases and 8 bases, with 22 bases remaining between them. Germline lookup yields CDR1 MNHEY and CDR2 SVGAGI. The CDR3 totals 15 residues. CDR3 nucleotides: TGTGCCAGTGGGGGCGGGGCCGCGAGGGGGGAAAAACTGTTTTTT. Protein: CASGGGAARGEKLFF.

The chain couples TRBV3-1 (or the pseudogene TRBV3-2) to TRBJ1-5, with D possibly being TRBD1 (5 bases). The CDR3 is made up of 15 amino acids. Germline V lookup: CDR1 LGHDT, CDR2 YNNKEL (reference sequence). The V gene lost 1 base and the J gene lost 0 bases, with 7 bases spanning the gap. Here the CDR3 DNA reads TGTGCCAGCAGCCAAGCAGGGCATAGCAATCAGCCCCAGCATTTT. It is translated as CASSQAGHSNQPQHF.

The chain combines TRBV12-3 or TRBV12-4 with TRBJ1-1, with unresolved D. V was trimmed by 7 bases and J by 6 bases, leaving 15 bases between them. The CDR3 length is 13 residues. In nucleotides, the CDR3 is TGTGCCAGCACCCCTGACCCTCGGGCTGAAGCTTTCTTT. Translated: CASTPDPRAEAFF.

This clone was observed a single time. V gene TRBV7-2 combines with J gene TRBJ1-2; D is unresolved. V was pared by 6 bases and J by 1 base, with 18 bases between. Germline CDR1 and CDR2: SGHTA and FQGNSA. This CDR3 comprises 16 residues. The CDR3 DNA reads TGTGCCAGCAGGCTCGGGGTATGGAGGGATAACTATGGCTACACCTTC. The encoded protein is CASRLGVWRDNYGYTF.

The chain recombines TRBV19 with TRBJ2-7; the D gene is possibly TRBD2 (6 bases). Germline CDR1 is LNHDA and CDR2 is SQIVND (reference sequence). CDR3 length: 14 amino acids. Trimming left V 6 bases short and J 0 bases short, with 12 bases between. Written as DNA, the CDR3 is TGTGCCAGTAGCAATCGGGGGAACTCCTACGAGCAGTACTTC. This codes for CASSNRGNSYEQYF.

This clone was recorded once. Sequence at one end of the junction differs from germline and may be a read error. The chain joins TRBV7-7 to TRBJ1-5; D perhaps matches TRBD1 (5 bases). CDR1 and CDR2 (germline): SSHAT, FNYEAQ (reference sequence). CDR3 length: 14 amino acids. Here the CDR3 reads CASSPTGDNQPQHF. Written as DNA, the CDR3 is TGTGCTAGCAGCCCTACAGGAGACAATCAGCCCCAGCATTTT.

The chain links TRBV2 to TRBJ2-1, with TRBD2 matching 8 bases. This CDR3 is built from 13 residues. Germline V gene lookup returns CDR1 SNHLY and CDR2 FYNNEI. With V trimmed by 8 bases and J by 7 bases, 7 bases remained unmatched. The CDR3 region is CASLDSGANEQFF. The CDR3, as DNA: TGTGCCAGCCTTGATAGCGGGGCTAATGAGCAGTTCTTC.

The sample holds a few counts of this clone. The rearrangement links TRBV24-1 to TRBJ2-2; D perhaps matches TRBD2 (5 bases). Trimming pared 5 bases from V and 5 bases from J, leaving 11 bases between. CDR1 and CDR2 (germline): KGHDR, SFDVKD. This CDR3 is built from 14 residues. The CDR3 DNA is TGTGCCACCAGTGGGCAGAGGGAGACCGGGGAGCTGTTTTTT. Translation: CATSGQRETGELFF.

As regards this clone: The sample carries other DNA sequences with the same CDR3. V and J are TRBV6-2 or TRBV6-3 and TRBJ1-2, with D unresolved. The CDR3 length is 14 residues. Germline V lookup: CDR1 MNHEY, CDR2 SVGEGT. Trimming took off 0 bases at V and 4 bases at J, with 9 bases between the two ends. In DNA form, the CDR3 reads TGTGCCAGCAGTTACTCCGGACGGAGCTATGGCTACACCTTC. Its translation: CASSYSGRSYGYTF.

This clone was found once. The chain couples TRBV6-6 to TRBJ1-1; tentative D call: TRBD1 (5 bases). Germline loops: CDR1 MNHNY, CDR2 SVGAGI (reference sequence). V dropped 0 bases and J dropped 5 bases, with 16 bases sitting between them. The CDR3 has 16 amino acids. CDR3 coding DNA: TGTGCCAGCAGTTACTCGAGGGCGATGGGGCCAACTGAAGCTTTCTTT. It is translated as CASSYSRAMGPTEAFF.

This clone has just one count. The chain couples TRBV3-1 (or the pseudogene TRBV3-2) to TRBJ1-1; a weak D match, TRBD1 (5 bases). CDR3 size: 14 residues. The V gene lost 0 bases and the J gene lost 4 bases, with 9 bases spanning the gap. Germline V gene sequence: CDR1 LGHDT, CDR2 YNNKEL (reference sequence). CDR3 protein: CASSQDRVSTEAFF. CDR3 nucleotides: TGTGCCAGCAGCCAAGACAGGGTAAGCACTGAAGCTTTCTTT.

The chain employs TRBV7-9 and TRBJ1-1, with a tentative D call TRBD1 (6 bases). Trimming pared 1 base from V and 4 bases from J, leaving 13 bases between. The CDR3 is 15 residues long. Per germline, CDR1 SEHNR and CDR2 FQNEAQ (reference sequence). The chain's CDR3 is CASSLGQGRRTEAFF. In DNA, the CDR3 is TGTGCCAGCAGCTTAGGGCAGGGGAGGCGCACTGAAGCTTTCTTT. The whole variable domain, filled in from reference TRBV7-9 and TRBJ1-1, reads DTGVSQNPRHKITKRGQNVTFRCDPISEHNRLYWYRQTLGQGPEFLTYFQNEAQLEKSRLLSDRFSAERPKGSFSTLEIQRTEQGDSAMYLCASSLGQGRRTEAFFGQGTRLTVV.

The chain recombines TRBV5-1 with TRBJ2-3; weak D call: TRBD2 (7 bases). The CDR3 loop spans 14 amino acids. Germline lookup yields CDR1 SGHRS and CDR2 YFSETQ. V was clipped by 6 bases and J by 5 bases, with 16 bases between them. In DNA, the CDR3 is TGCGCCAGCACAGAGGGGGGGGCCGGAGATACGCAGTATTTT. Its protein product is CASTEGGAGDTQYF.

This chain joins TRBV7-2 and TRBJ2-5, with TRBD2 identical over 7 bases. The CDR3 consists of 13 residues. After removal of 4 bases from V and 3 bases from J, the junction contained 2 bases not matched to a gene. Looked up from germline, CDR1 is SGHTA and CDR2 is FQGNSA. CDR3 amino acids: CASSSLAEETQYF. The CDR3 bases are TGTGCCAGCAGCTCTCTAGCGGAAGAGACCCAGTACTTC.

V and J are TRBV7-3 and TRBJ1-1; tentatively, D is TRBD1 (6 bases). This CDR3 contains 15 residues. Germline V gene lookup returns CDR1 SGHTA and CDR2 FQGTGA. V was clipped by 5 bases and J by 1 base, with 14 bases between them. The CDR3 region has the DNA TGTGCCAGCAGCCCCCAACCACAGGGGAACACTGAAGCTTTCTTT. Protein: CASSPQPQGNTEAFF.

This chain uses TRBV11-2 with TRBJ1-5, with D perhaps TRBD1 (5 bases). The CDR3 totals 17 residues. The V and J ends lost 6 bases and 6 bases respectively, with 24 bases between them. Germline assignment: CDR1 SGHAT and CDR2 FQNNGV. The CDR3 here is CASSSGSSIGAGQPQHF. The CDR3 region has the DNA TGTGCCAGCAGTTCGGGCAGCTCTATAGGGGCGGGTCAGCCCCAGCATTTT.